This T cell receptor (beta chain) emerged from a study of OX40 agonist ivuxolimab in advanced cancers. On the study more broadly: Patients received intravenous ivuxolimab every 2 weeks at 0.01 to 10 mg/kg.

With baseline, cycle 4 day 1, and cycle 7 day 1 as timepoints, blood was sampled. Method: immunoSEQ multiplex PCR; TCRdb's copy keeps in-frame clones and lacks some. The table records around 100,000 clones, around 91% of them present only once. Germline V CDR1 and CDR2: SNHLY, FYNNEI. The CDR3 runs to 11 residues. V was clipped by 7 bases and J by 6 bases, with 8 bases between them. The TCR sequence derives from an adult with an advanced solid tumor such as melanoma, head and neck, liver or kidney cancer. The source was CD4+ or CD8+ T cells sorted from blood, collected in a trial of the OX40 agonist ivuxolimab. V is TRBV2 and J is TRBJ2-3, with D uncertain. In DNA form, the CDR3 reads TGTGCCAGCAATCTCCGGGATACGCAGTATTTT. It yields the protein CASNLRDTQYF.